The clone carrying this T cell receptor beta chain came up many times. As yet, its antigen is unknown. The data originate from a study of Graves' ophthalmopathy and Graves' hyperthyroidism. At the level of the study: Blood was drawn at initial diagnosis, before any treatment.

Amplification from RNA transcripts yielded the TCR beta CDR3 regions. First-round RT-PCR employed HTBI primers, with a second-round multiplex PCR after it. TCRdb processed the multiplex PCR reads anew with MiXCR; each CDR3 protein has one entry. Here the sample spans over 500,000 distinct CDR3 sequences, 22% being singletons. The PBMC fraction was derived from roughly 10 ml of fresh peripheral blood. The V gene lost 4 bases and the J gene lost 3 bases, with 15 bases spanning the gap. Germline CDR1 and CDR2: SNHLY and FYNNEI. This CDR3 comprises 15 residues. Study observations and caveats: Blood contained most expanded thyroid clonotypes exceeding 0.001 frequency.

Material: peripheral blood. The chain employs TRBV2 and TRBJ1-1; D ambiguous. This receptor was obtained from a woman aged 18 to 35 with stable Graves' hyperthyroidism. Some clones in this sample may be carry-over from other donors' samples. The CDR3 DNA reads as TGTGCCAGCAGTGTTGGGCCCCTCGGGGACACTGAAGCTTTCTTT. Protein: CASSVGPLGDTEAFF.